This T cell receptor beta chain was sequenced for a study of T cell responses to AZD1222 COVID-19 vaccine. A note on this clone: The antigen is not known.

The table came from immunoSEQ multiplex PCR; TCRdb's copy has only in-frame clones and leaves some out. Altogether about 100,000 clones are present, 90% being singletons, with the ten largest covering 1.3%. Study-wide findings and caveats: Clonal diversity may have been underestimated, and the donors were mostly white British, with more females than males.

This CDR3 has 15 amino acids. V dropped 3 bases and J dropped 2; count of bases not matched to a gene: 8. CDR1 is DFQATT and CDR2 is SNEGSKA in the germline V gene (reference sequence). The receptor's source is an adult in good health. This specimen was peripheral blood, taken on day 0 of AZD1222 vaccination. The J gene is TRBJ2-7, the V gene TRBV20-1; 9 nucleotides line up with TRBD1. The CDR3 sequence: CSASDRDRDPYEQYF. DNA for the CDR3: TGCAGTGCTAGTGACCGGGACAGGGATCCCTACGAGCAGTACTTC.